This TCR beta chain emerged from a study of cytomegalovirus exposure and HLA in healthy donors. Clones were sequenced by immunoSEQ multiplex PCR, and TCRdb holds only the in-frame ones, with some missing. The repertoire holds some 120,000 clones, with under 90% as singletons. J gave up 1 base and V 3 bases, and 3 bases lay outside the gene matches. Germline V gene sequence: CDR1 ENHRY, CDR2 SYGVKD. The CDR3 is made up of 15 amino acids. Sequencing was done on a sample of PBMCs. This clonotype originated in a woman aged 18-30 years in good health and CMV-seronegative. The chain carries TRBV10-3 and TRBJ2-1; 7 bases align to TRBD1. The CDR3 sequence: CAISDWTGSYNEQFF. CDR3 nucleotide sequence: TGTGCCATCAGTGACTGGACAGGTTCCTACAATGAGCAGTTCTTC.